The T cell receptor beta chain described here comes from a study of blood T cells in healthy people across ages (dated by TCRdb to 2015 to 2017). In the study overall: In model experiments, template switching captured roughly one uniquely barcoded TCR beta cDNA molecule for every two T cells. Using deep sequencing normalized with unique cDNA molecular identifiers, the study measured how TCR beta repertoire diversity changes with age. Two additional independent replicas of 1 million unique cDNA reads from the same blood draw were analyzed for two donors (one aged 18 to 30 and one aged 80 or older). To avoid experimental bias, donors of different ages were distributed randomly across sequencing lanes. The donors were divided into four age groups: young (average around 17 years), middle-aged (almost 40), aged (roughly 60) and long-lived (82). The research as a whole found: A strong correlation was found between observed TCR beta diversity and the percentage of naive T cells measured by flow cytometry. The CMV infection status of donors was not known, potentially confounding age-related changes in expanded clonotypes. Estimates of total diversity based on one million sequenced T cells were regarded as lower bounds and as underestimates. As age increased, observed TCR beta diversity per million T cells dropped in a roughly linear way, and a significant reduction was already evident by age 40. Compared with the aged group, the long-lived group had more naive CD4+ T cells, fewer expanded clones and increased TCR diversity, suggesting age selection. Because profiling used bulk unsorted PBMCs, naive and antigen-experienced compartments could not be compared conclusively.

Systemically healthy Caucasian individuals from Russia, 39 in total and aged about 6 to 100 years, were included as donors. Around 10 milliliters of peripheral blood were drawn from each donor into EDTA-treated Vacutainer tubes. PBMCs were isolated by Ficoll-Paque density-gradient centrifugation, with at least 7 million obtained per sample. Total RNA, at least 5 micrograms per sample, was extracted from PBMCs with Trizol reagent. For every donor, flow cytometry on a PBMC aliquot measured the percentage of naive CD45RAhigh/CD27high T cells. Its CDR3 holds 14 amino acids, cysteine through phenylalanine. Of all the DNA, just the CDR3 is kept, 42 bases in frame from base 1. Trimming leaves V shorter by 7 bases and J shorter by 7 bases, with the junction holding 7 bases beyond the gene matches. Library prep was done by 5' RACE. The sequencer was an Illumina HiSeq 2500. A second PCR of about 6 to 11 cycles was run with a J-beta primer mix and a sample-barcoded 5' primer. Each TCR beta cDNA molecule received a unique molecular identifier from a template-switch 5' adaptor carrying 12 random nucleotides. Each sample yielded at least 3 million CDR3-containing paired-end reads. First-strand cDNA synthesis was performed from all RNA using the Mint cDNA synthesis kit, with priming by a TRBC-specific oligonucleotide. Following uracil-DNA glycosylase treatment, all cDNA underwent a first 18-cycle PCR with the universal primers M1SS and BC2_uni_R. In the source study's methods: Normalization of each sample was performed by random selection of 1 million high-quality reads, each carrying a distinct molecular identifier. Reads with shared molecular identifiers were discarded instead of being binned into consensus sequences. MiTCR, with a Q25 quality threshold and the strictest error-elimination algorithm, was used for CDR3 identification, clonotype clustering and error correction. A nonparametric unseen species model using Euler transformation provided a lower-bound estimate of total TCR beta diversity. In TCRdb, the public reads were trimmed at Q25 with fastp and aligned with MiXCR, with productive beta chains retained. Each CDR3 protein appears once, grouped with its most common genes and DNA. It is TCRdb's table, rather than the study itself, that gives the V and J calls and clone size. This sample gives 600,000 or so distinct CDR3 sequences in total; around 48% of them show up just once. Around 24% of the sample is held by the ten biggest clonotypes.

In this sample, this clonotype turned up a few times. This receptor's antigen is unknown. Base qualities are not recorded, but no much larger clone differs from it by a single base. The chain couples TRBV12-3 or TRBV12-4 to TRBJ2-1, and 10 bases in between align with TRBD2. This clonotype was sampled from a man older than 75 in good health. The sample comprised blood. The sequence in DNA is TGTGCCAGCACCGGGACTAGCGTCTCGAATGAGCAGTTCTTC. This codes for CASTGTSVSNEQFF.